This T cell receptor beta chain was sequenced during a study of blood T cell repertoires in COVID-19. Study information: Researchers got acute and convalescent COVID-19 samples from the United States, Italy and Spain. Nucleic acid was either cDNA or gDNA, and it came from T cells, B-cell-depleted T cells, or PBMCs.

In the original analysis: Estimation of nucleated cell counts was performed using reference gene primer amplification. Method: immunoSEQ multiplex PCR; TCRdb's copy keeps in-frame clones and lacks some. V and J calls and clone size come straight from that table; D and trimming were deduced from the DNA. Among around 93,000 clones listed, about 76% were seen once. The CDR3 loop spans 14 amino acids. CDR1 is KGHSH and CDR2 is LQKENI in the germline V gene. Losses at the gene ends were 3 bases for V and 1 base for J; bases not matched to a gene: 3. Sequencing was done on a sample of peripheral blood. This TCR derives from a woman older than 75 with acute or convalescent COVID-19. V is TRBV18 and J is TRBJ2-7; the match to TRBD1 covers 7 bases. CDR3 region: CASSPGQPSYEQYF. The CDR3, as DNA: TGTGCCAGCTCACCGGGACAGCCTTCCTACGAGCAGTACTTC.